A selection of T cell receptor beta chains follows, all from one sample in a study of type 1 and type 2 diabetes patients. TCRdb reanalysed the multiplex PCR reads using MiXCR and keeps one entry per CDR3 protein. Counted here are about 250,000 distinct CDR3 sequences, roughly 50% occurring once; the ten biggest clones make up roughly an eighth. Sequenced input: peripheral blood mononuclear cells (PBMCs). The receptor set was obtained from a man aged 18-30 years with type 2 diabetes. Both conserved end residues are part of each CDR3. The order of the fields is CDR3 length, J gene, D gene, clone size, V gene, CDR3 protein, CDR3 DNA. D genes are given only for firm matches. Clone size is stated in some rows and not others, as once, few, many or a class when expanded.

>13|TRBJ2-3|-|many|TRBV15
CATSRDRADTQYF
TGTGCCACCAGCAGAGATCGGGCAGATACGCAGTATTTT
>16|TRBJ2-3|TRBD1|many|TRBV15
CATSRERGQGPDTQYF
TGTGCCACCAGCAGAGAGAGGGGACAGGGGCCAGATACGCAGTATTTT
>17|TRBJ2-1|-|few|TRBV7-8
CASSFSGGMRGNNEQFF
TGTGCCAGCAGCTTCTCCGGGGGAATGAGGGGGAACAATGAGCAGTTCTTC
>16|TRBJ2-1|TRBD2|-|TRBV7-8
CASSLEGLAGTGEQFF
TGTGCCAGCAGCTTAGAGGGACTAGCGGGAACGGGTGAGCAGTTCTTC
>15|TRBJ1-2|-|-|TRBV20-1
CSASTLGREDYGYTF
TGCAGTGCTTCTACCCTCGGCAGGGAGGACTATGGCTACACCTTC
>15|TRBJ2-1|TRBD1|-|TRBV20-1
CSANPTTGVGHEQFF
TGCAGTGCCAATCCCACGACAGGGGTCGGTCATGAGCAGTTCTTC
>14|TRBJ2-7|TRBD2|few|TRBV5-1
CASSGGLFSYEQYF
TGCGCCAGCAGCGGGGGACTATTCTCCTACGAGCAGTACTTC
>15|TRBJ2-1|TRBD2|-|TRBV10-3
CAISEASGNYNEQFF
TGTGCCATCAGTGAGGCTAGCGGGAACTACAATGAGCAGTTCTTC
>14|TRBJ2-7|TRBD2|-|TRBV7-2
CASTPVAGTYEQYF
TGTGCCAGCACCCCCGTAGCGGGGACCTACGAGCAGTACTTC
>14|TRBJ1-6|-|-|TRBV6-1
CASSLDGSNSPLHF
TGTGCCAGCAGTTTAGACGGGTCAAATTCACCCCTCCACTTT
>14|TRBJ1-1|-|-|TRBV2
CASSQLTENTEAFF
TGTGCCAGCAGCCAACTGACAGAAAACACTGAAGCTTTCTTT
>13|TRBJ1-1|-|-|TRBV18
CASPPSVNTEAFF
TGTGCCAGCCCACCGAGTGTGAACACTGAAGCTTTCTTT
>15|TRBJ1-2|TRBD1|-|TRBV4-1
CASSQSGGEVYGYTF
TGCGCCAGCAGCCAATCAGGGGGCGAGGTCTATGGCTACACCTTC
>13|TRBJ1-4|TRBD1|-|TRBV29-1
CSVVTGQGEKLFF
TGCAGCGTGGTGACAGGGCAGGGTGAAAAACTGTTTTTT
>14|TRBJ2-2|-|-|TRBV7-6
CASSRRLNTGELFF
TGTGCCAGCAGCCGTAGACTTAACACCGGGGAGCTGTTTTTT
>15|TRBJ2-1|-|-|TRBV5-1
CASRLDGRPYNEQFF
TGCGCCAGCAGGTTGGACGGGAGACCCTACAATGAGCAGTTCTTC
>16|TRBJ2-5|TRBD1|once|TRBV4-1
CASSQRPGQGLETQYF
TGCGCCAGCAGCCAAAGACCGGGACAGGGCTTGGAGACCCAGTACTTC
>16|TRBJ1-6|-|few|TRBV20-1
CSAPHAGSSYNSPLHF
TGCAGTGCTCCGCACGCAGGGAGCTCCTATAATTCACCCCTCCACTTT
>13|TRBJ2-1|-|-|TRBV30
CAWTSESPGEQFF
TGTGCCTGGACTAGCGAGAGTCCGGGTGAGCAGTTCTTC
>17|TRBJ2-7|TRBD2|-|TRBV28
CASHTPTSGSLAYEQYF
TGTGCCAGCCACACCCCAACTAGCGGGAGCCTCGCCTACGAGCAGTACTTC
>12|TRBJ2-7|-|-|TRBV30
CAWSPSYYEQYF
TGTGCCTGGAGTCCTTCCTATTACGAGCAGTACTTC
>11|TRBJ1-2|TRBD1|many|TRBV25-1
CAIRTGDGYTF
TGTGCCATCAGGACAGGGGATGGCTACACCTTC
>12|TRBJ2-7|-|few|TRBV7-9
CASSPIRYEQYF
TGTGCCAGCAGCCCAATAAGGTACGAGCAGTACTTC
>14|TRBJ1-1|-|-|TRBV7-2
CASSWVGTDTEAFF
TGTGCCAGCAGCTGGGTAGGGACGGACACTGAAGCTTTCTTT
>15|TRBJ1-5|-|-|TRBV6-5
CASTREASGNQPQHF
TGTGCCAGCACTCGGGAGGCGAGTGGCAATCAGCCCCAGCATTTT
>14|TRBJ1-2|-|once|TRBV9
CASSISSGKYGYTF
TGTGCCAGCAGCATCTCCTCGGGGAAGTATGGCTACACCTTC
>16|TRBJ2-7|-|-|TRBV28
CASSQALASRAGEQYF
TGTGCCAGCAGCCAAGCCTTAGCCTCCAGGGCGGGCGAGCAGTACTTC
>16|TRBJ1-1|-|-|TRBV4-1
CASNLGVTASNTEAFF
TGCGCCAGCAACCTTGGAGTAACAGCCTCGAACACTGAAGCTTTCTTT
>14|TRBJ2-5|-|-|TRBV10-1
CASIPKGGQETQYF
TGTGCCAGCATACCAAAAGGCGGGCAAGAGACCCAGTACTTC
>13|TRBJ1-4|-|-|TRBV7-9
CASSAPGNEKLFF
TGTGCCAGCAGCGCACCAGGGAATGAAAAACTGTTTTTT
>13|TRBJ2-7|TRBD2|-|TRBV10-3
CAIRGGDFYEQYF
TGTGCCATCAGGGGAGGGGACTTCTACGAGCAGTACTTC
>14|TRBJ2-2|-|-|TRBV14
CASSQESRHRELFF
TGTGCCAGCAGCCAAGAATCGAGGCACCGGGAGCTGTTTTTT
>17|TRBJ1-5|TRBD1|-|TRBV2
CASSSNAETGYNQPQHF
TGTGCCAGCAGTTCCAATGCCGAGACAGGGTACAATCAGCCCCAGCATTTT
>13|TRBJ1-4|-|few|TRBV7-6
CASKRRQNEKLFF
TGTGCCAGCAAACGACGGCAAAATGAAAAACTGTTTTTT
>15|TRBJ2-1|TRBD1|-|TRBV6-6
CASYPRDSDYNEQFF
TGTGCCAGCTATCCCCGGGACAGCGATTACAATGAGCAGTTCTTC
>16|TRBJ2-3|TRBD2|-|TRBV20-1
CSAPWVEAGDLGTQYF
TGCAGTGCTCCCTGGGTTGAAGCGGGGGATCTCGGTACGCAGTATTTT
>15|TRBJ2-7|-|few|TRBV5-1
CASSVDTLKHYEQYF
TGCGCCAGCAGCGTGGACACGTTGAAACACTACGAGCAGTACTTC
>16|TRBJ1-2|TRBD1|-|TRBV7-3
CASSLNRDSLNYGYTF
TGTGCCAGCAGCTTAAACCGGGACAGCCTAAACTATGGCTACACCTTC
>16|TRBJ2-3|TRBD2|-|TRBV7-2
CASSAGTSGGMGTQYF
TGTGCCAGCAGCGCCGGGACTAGCGGTGGCATGGGTACGCAGTATTTT
>13|TRBJ1-2|-|-|TRBV7-3
CASSFPNKYGYTF
TGTGCCAGCAGCTTCCCCAACAAGTATGGCTACACCTTC
>16|TRBJ2-2|TRBD2|-|TRBV20-1
CSASSPAGGHTGELFF
TGCAGTGCTAGTAGTCCGGCGGGGGGGCATACCGGGGAGCTGTTTTTT
>14|TRBJ1-5|-|-|TRBV6-1
CASSDSGSYQPQHF
TGTGCCAGCAGTGACTCGGGTAGCTATCAGCCCCAGCATTTT
>17|TRBJ1-6|-|few|TRBV27
CASSLGLQSSYNSPLHF
TGTGCCAGCAGTTTAGGCCTGCAAAGCTCCTATAATTCACCCCTCCACTTT
>12|TRBJ2-2|-|few|TRBV27
CASSLTTGELFF
TGTGCCAGCAGTTTAACCACCGGGGAGCTGTTTTTT
>15|TRBJ2-3|-|few|TRBV20-1
CSARDPKGLTDTQYF
TGCAGTGCTAGAGATCCTAAGGGCCTGACAGATACGCAGTATTTT
>11|TRBJ1-2|-|-|TRBV20-1
CSAPLDNGYTF
TGCAGTGCACCGTTGGACAATGGCTACACCTTC
>12|TRBJ2-1|-|few|TRBV6-5
CASSSRFHEQFF
TGTGCCAGCAGTTCCAGGTTTCATGAGCAGTTCTTC
>11|TRBJ2-7|-|once|TRBV20-1
CSAGVSYEQYF
TGCAGTGCTGGGGTATCCTACGAGCAGTACTTC
>13|TRBJ1-2|-|-|TRBV28
CASSLGPTYGYTF
TGTGCCAGCAGCTTAGGTCCTACATATGGCTACACCTTC